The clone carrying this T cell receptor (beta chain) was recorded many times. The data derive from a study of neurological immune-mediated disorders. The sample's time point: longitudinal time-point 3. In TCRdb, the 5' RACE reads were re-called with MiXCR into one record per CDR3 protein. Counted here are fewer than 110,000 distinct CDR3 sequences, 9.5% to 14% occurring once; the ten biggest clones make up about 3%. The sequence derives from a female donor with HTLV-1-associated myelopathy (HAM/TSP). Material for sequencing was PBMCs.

CDR3 in amino acids: CASERTAQETQYF. As DNA, the CDR3 is TGTGCCAGTGAAAGGACAGCTCAAGAGACCCAGTACTTC. The chain employs TRBV5-5 and TRBJ2-5; D is perhaps TRBD1 (6 bases). The V gene lost 8 bases and the J gene lost 2 bases, with 13 bases spanning the gap. Per germline, CDR1 SGHKS and CDR2 YYEKEE (reference sequence). The CDR3 length is 13 residues.